This T cell receptor beta chain was captured by sequencing in a study of a mutant IDH1 vaccine in newly diagnosed glioma. Study-wide background: In weeks 1, 3, 5, 7, 11, 15, 19 and 23, patients were vaccinated. Beginning 4-6 weeks after radiotherapy alone, or with temozolomide cycles, vaccination took place.

Looked up from germline, CDR1 is SNHLY and CDR2 is FYNNEI. V lost 3 bases and J 8 bases, leaving 6 bases between the germline ends. The CDR3 is 11 amino acids. Study-wide findings and caveats: The authors found pseudoprogression apparently unrelated to changes in top peripheral T cell clonotypes.

The time point is: week 5, during vaccination. What each vaccine dose contained was 300 ug of mutant IDH1 20-mer peptide, accompanied by topical imiquimod. This clone was picked up a small number of times. Its antigen remains unknown. Some clones are missing from TCRdb's copy, which holds only in-frame ones; the method was immunoSEQ multiplex PCR. The table has some 55,000 clones, 70% to 90% seen once; the top ten hold about 4.6%. This TCR was sampled from a middle-aged woman with glioma. The sample in question was PBMCs, obtained from a glioma patient whose treatment included an IDH1 peptide vaccine. The J gene is TRBJ2-3, the V gene TRBV2; D not resolved. Here the CDR3 reads CASSDHATQYF. As DNA, the CDR3 is TGTGCCAGCAGTGATCACGCTACGCAGTATTTT.